Below are 30 T cell receptor beta chains sequenced from a single sample in a study of blood T cell repertoires in COVID-19. Clones were read by immunoSEQ multiplex PCR, and TCRdb kept only the in-frame ones, dropping some. The sample records around 55,000 clones, about nine tenths being singletons. Material: peripheral blood. The receptors here all came from a man aged 60-69 years with active COVID-19.

The DNA for the CDR3 is TGTGCCAGCAGCCCCGACCGGGCGGGGAGTTCCTACAATGAGCAGTTCTTC. Its protein product is CASSPDRAGSSYNEQFF. The chain is built from TRBV7-8 and TRBJ2-1, with D maybe TRBD2 (6 bases). Per the germline V gene, CDR1 is SGHVS and CDR2 is FQNEAQ. CDR3 length equals 17 residues. The V gene lost 5 bases and the J gene lost 1 base, with 18 bases spanning the gap.

This rearrangement joins TRBV7-9 to TRBJ2-7, with a weak D call TRBD1 (6 bases). Germline V gene sequence: CDR1 SEHNR, CDR2 FQNEAQ (reference sequence). This CDR3 is built from 13 residues. V was clipped by 0 bases and J by 4 bases, with 7 bases between them. CDR3 amino acids: CASSLAQGYEQYF. The CDR3 DNA reads as TGTGCCAGCAGCTTAGCGCAGGGGTACGAGCAGTACTTC.

This clone came up a few times. V gene TRBV10-1 combines with J gene TRBJ1-5; TRBD1 agrees at 8 bases. V lost 7 bases, J lost 5 bases, and 16 bases stayed unmatched. Germline values: CDR1 WNHNN, CDR2 SYGVQD (reference sequence). This CDR3 comprises 17 residues. The DNA for the CDR3 is TGCGCCAGCAACCTAACCAGGACAGGGAGGTCATATCAGCCCCAGCATTTT. This gives the protein CASNLTRTGRSYQPQHF.

This sequence joins TRBV27 and TRBJ1-1, with 11 bases that match TRBD1. CDR1 and CDR2 from the germline V gene are MNHEY and SMNVEV (reference sequence). The ends lost 3 bases at V and 1 base at J; junction bases unmatched: 1. The CDR3 runs to 15 residues. The CDR3 DNA is TGTGCCAGCAGTTTGGGGACAGGGGGGAACACTGAAGCTTTCTTT. Its protein product is CASSLGTGGNTEAFF.

The chain links TRBV4-1 to TRBJ2-3; 7 nucleotides align to TRBD2. With V trimmed by 4 bases and J by 3 bases, 13 bases remained unmatched. The CDR3 runs 17 residues. Germline assignment: CDR1 MGHRA and CDR2 YSYEKL. DNA of the CDR3: TGCGCCAGCAGCCCATCAAACGGGAGGCCTAAAACAGATACGCAGTATTTT. Its protein is CASSPSNGRPKTDTQYF.

This clone occurred once. The V call is TRBV18, the J call TRBJ2-7; a possible D gene is TRBD1 (5 bases). The V gene lost 5 bases and the J gene lost 5 bases, with 16 bases spanning the gap. CDR3 length equals 14 residues. Germline assignment: CDR1 KGHSH and CDR2 LQKENI. CDR3 sequence: CASSNTQENHEQYF. As DNA, the CDR3 is TGTGCCAGCTCAAATACACAGGAAAACCACGAGCAGTACTTC.

In this sample, this clone turned up once. This rearrangement joins TRBV4-1 to TRBJ1-2; 11 bases fit TRBD1. V gave up 5 bases and J gave up 7 bases; unmatched junction bases: 0. This CDR3 contains 12 residues. Germline V lookup: CDR1 MGHRA, CDR2 YSYEKL. CDR3 region: CASSGQGAGYTF. CDR3 DNA: TGCGCCAGCAGCGGACAGGGGGCTGGCTACACCTTC.

The chain uses TRBV11-2 and TRBJ2-1; 10 bases match TRBD2. Germline CDR1 is SGHAT and CDR2 is FQNNGV. The CDR3 is made up of 15 amino acids. Unmatched junction bases numbered 5, after V lost 5 bases and J lost 4 bases. CDR3 in amino acids: CASSVGTSEYNEQFF. Here the CDR3 DNA reads TGTGCCAGCAGCGTCGGGACTAGCGAGTACAATGAGCAGTTCTTC.

The chain combines TRBV15 with TRBJ1-1; D perhaps matches TRBD1 (5 bases). The V gene lost 1 base and the J gene lost 3 bases, with 12 bases spanning the gap. Germline CDR1 and CDR2: LNHNV and YYDKDF (reference sequence). CDR3 size: 15 residues. CDR3 bases: TGTGCCACCAGCAGAGGGGGGGGAGTGTACACTGAAGCTTTCTTT. Its translation: CATSRGGGVYTEAFF.

V and J are TRBV30 and TRBJ1-5; 7 nucleotides line up with TRBD1. The CDR3 covers 14 residues. V trimming: 1 base; J trimming: 7 bases; junction bases outside the gene matches: 7. Germline lookup yields CDR1 GTSNPN and CDR2 SVGIG (reference sequence). CDR3 bases: TGTGCCTGGAGTGAGGAGACAGGGCAACAGCCCCAGCATTTT. The encoded protein is CAWSEETGQQPQHF.

V is TRBV7-6 and J is TRBJ2-1; 15 nucleotides line up with TRBD2. The ends lost 5 bases at V and 4 bases at J; junction bases unmatched: 9. The CDR3 has 18 residues. Germline loops: CDR1 SGHVS, CDR2 FNYEAQ. The CDR3 loop reads CASSLGLAGGLFYNEQFF. The CDR3 DNA is TGTGCCAGCAGCCTGGGACTAGCGGGAGGACTTTTTTACAATGAGCAGTTCTTC.

The CDR3 protein is CSVVSSGGWGNEQFF. CDR3 DNA: TGCAGCGTAGTCTCTAGCGGGGGTTGGGGGAATGAGCAGTTCTTC. The chain combines TRBV29-1 with TRBJ2-1; TRBD2 agrees at 10 bases. The germline V gene encodes CDR1 SQVTM and CDR2 ANQGSEA. This CDR3 is built from 15 residues. V dropped 6 bases and J dropped 7; count of bases not matched to a gene: 12.

CDR3 sequence: CASSRGLPPYEQYF. The DNA for the CDR3 is TGTGCCAGCAGCCGGGGACTGCCTCCCTACGAGCAGTACTTC. The V call is TRBV5-8, the J call TRBJ2-7; a weak D match, TRBD2 (6 bases). Looked up from germline, CDR1 is SGHTS and CDR2 is YDEGEE. V gave up 4 bases and J gave up 2 bases, with 13 bases separating them. This CDR3 is 14 amino acids long.

The rearrangement links TRBV5-4 to TRBJ1-4, with a tentative D call TRBD1 (5 bases). Germline CDR1 and CDR2: SGHNT and YYREEE (reference sequence). CDR3 size: 12 residues. Trimming stripped 4 bases from V and 7 bases from J, with 8 bases between. CDR3: CASSPGGEKLFF. CDR3 nucleotide sequence: TGTGCCAGCAGCCCGGGGGGTGAAAAACTGTTTTTT.

As DNA, the CDR3 is TGTGCCTGGAGTGTACCCGACAGGAGCACTGAAGCTTTCTTT. It specifies CAWSVPDRSTEAFF. The rearrangement links TRBV30 to TRBJ1-1; D perhaps matches TRBD1 (6 bases). The CDR3 runs 14 residues. Germline V gene lookup returns CDR1 GTSNPN and CDR2 SVGIG (reference sequence). The V gene lost 0 bases and the J gene lost 4 bases, with 12 bases spanning the gap.

CDR3 loop: CSAKRETLQFF. The DNA for the CDR3 is TGCAGTGCAAAGCGGGAGACCCTACAGTTCTTC. This chain connects TRBV20-1 to TRBJ2-1; 8 positions agree with TRBD2. The germline CDR1 and CDR2 sequences are DFQATT and SNEGSKA (reference sequence). V gave up 6 bases and J gave up 13 bases; unmatched junction bases: 8. The CDR3 runs 11 residues.

The CDR3 bases are TGTGCCAGCAGCCAAGACTTTACCGGGGAGCTGTTTTTT. Its translation is CASSQDFTGELFF. The V and J genes are TRBV6-5 and TRBJ2-2, with D unclear. The length of the CDR3 is 13 residues. The V end lost 6 bases, the J end lost 5 bases, and 10 bases lay between the germline ends. The germline V gene has CDR1 MNHEY and CDR2 SVGAGI.

Comments on this clone: The identical CDR3 is also encoded by other nucleotide sequences in the sample. V is TRBV7-3 and J is TRBJ1-1; TRBD1 matches 7 bases. The CDR3 totals 14 residues. The V segment lost 4 bases and the J segment 0 bases; nucleotides outside the gene matches: 2. The germline V gene encodes CDR1 SGHTA and CDR2 FQGTGA. In DNA form, the CDR3 reads TGTGCCAGCAGCTCGGGACAGTTGAACACTGAAGCTTTCTTT. This gives the protein CASSSGQLNTEAFF.

This clone came up a few times. V gene TRBV7-2 combines with J gene TRBJ2-1, with D possibly matching TRBD2 (6 bases). Germline CDR1 is SGHTA and CDR2 is FQGNSA. This CDR3 region has 14 residues. The V end lost 5 bases, the J end lost 7 bases, and 15 bases lay between the germline ends. This CDR3 reads CASSLRDLINEQFF. CDR3 in DNA: TGTGCCAGCAGCCTCCGGGACTTGATAAATGAGCAGTTCTTC. The whole variable domain, remainder taken from reference TRBV7-2 and TRBJ2-1, is GAGVSQSPSNKVTEKGKDVELRCDPISGHTALYWYRQSLGQGLEFLIYFQGNSAPDKSGLPSDRFSAERTGGSVSTLTIQRTQQEDSAVYLCASSLRDLINEQFFGPGTRLTVL.

The genes are TRBV18 and TRBJ1-2, with 9 bases aligning to TRBD1. The V gene end was trimmed by 3 bases and the J gene end by 8 bases; junction bases not matched to a gene: 10. The CDR3 totals 15 residues. From germline, CDR1 is KGHSH and CDR2 LQKENI. The CDR3 spells CASSPFRTGDEGYTF. In DNA form, the CDR3 reads TGTGCCAGCTCACCTTTCCGGACAGGGGACGAAGGCTACACCTTC.

The chain couples TRBV28 to TRBJ1-1; 7 bases line up with TRBD1. V was clipped by 6 bases and J by 11 bases; unmatched bases: 6. Germline V gene sequence: CDR1 MDHEN, CDR2 SYDVKM. CDR3 length equals 11 residues. In nucleotides, the CDR3 is TGTGCCAGCAGCCGTACAGGGGAGGCTTTCTTT. It codes for CASSRTGEAFF.

The chain recombines TRBV5-1 with TRBJ2-7, with 14 bases that match TRBD2. Unmatched junction bases numbered 9, after V lost 4 bases and J lost 0 bases. This CDR3 is built from 18 residues. The germline gives CDR1 SGHRS, CDR2 YFSETQ. The DNA for the CDR3 is TGCGCCAGCAGCGTGGGACTAGCGGGGGTTTTAAGCTCCTACGAGCAGTACTTC. Amino acid sequence: CASSVGLAGVLSSYEQYF.

This chain uses TRBV11-2 with TRBJ2-1; 9 nucleotides line up with TRBD1. The trim removed 2 bases at V and 8 bases at J, leaving 7 bases unmatched. The CDR3 totals 15 residues. The germline gives CDR1 SGHAT, CDR2 FQNNGV. This chain's CDR3 is CASSLPRGTGHEQFF. The CDR3 bases are TGTGCCAGCAGCTTACCCCGGGGGACAGGGCATGAGCAGTTCTTC.

The chain joins TRBV30 to TRBJ2-3; D not certain. The germline CDR1 and CDR2 sequences are GTSNPN and SVGIG (reference sequence). Trimming stripped 8 bases from V and 0 bases from J, with 12 bases between. The CDR3 covers 13 residues. The CDR3 is CAHSLVSTDTQYF. DNA of the CDR3: TGTGCCCATAGCCTTGTTAGCACAGATACGCAGTATTTT.

The table lists this clone with a count of one. The rearrangement joins TRBV6-5 to TRBJ2-3, with D possibly TRBD2 on 6 matching bases. Trimming removed 10 bases at V and 6 bases at J, with 11 bases between. This CDR3 contains 11 residues. Per the germline V gene, CDR1 is MNHEY and CDR2 is SVGAGI. CDR3 region: CATGRFDTQYF. In nucleotides, the CDR3 is TGTGCCACCGGGAGATTTGATACGCAGTATTTT.

The chain uses TRBV19 and TRBJ2-7; TRBD1 agrees at 7 bases. Germline V gene lookup returns CDR1 LNHDA and CDR2 SQIVND (reference sequence). Trimming removed 5 bases from V and 2 bases from J; junction bases left unmatched: 6. This CDR3 region has 14 residues. The CDR3 coding sequence is TGTGCCAGTAGTCTGGGGACAGACACCTACGAGCAGTACTTC. The encoded protein is CASSLGTDTYEQYF.

This chain uses TRBV10-3 with TRBJ2-3; TRBD2 aligns across 9 bases. The CDR3 is 15 residues long. Germline CDR1 and CDR2: ENHRY and SYGVKD. The J segment lost 4 bases and the V segment lost 10 bases, leaving 12 bases of the junction unmatched. CDR3 residues: CATSSAGGPPDTQYF. In DNA form, the CDR3 reads TGTGCCACCTCATCGGCGGGAGGGCCCCCAGATACGCAGTATTTT.

The chain is built from TRBV11-2 and TRBJ1-1; 9 nucleotides align to TRBD1. Trimming removed 5 bases from V and 5 bases from J; junction bases left unmatched: 9. Looked up from germline, CDR1 is SGHAT and CDR2 is FQNNGV. This CDR3 has 15 residues. The CDR3 DNA reads TGTGCCAGCAGCCCGGTACAGGGGGCTGGGACTGAAGCTTTCTTT. It yields the protein CASSPVQGAGTEAFF.

The chain has TRBV30 and TRBJ1-2; 7 bases align to TRBD1. V trimming: 5 bases; J trimming: 8 bases; junction bases outside the gene matches: 8. The CDR3 contains 12 residues. The germline gives CDR1 GTSNPN, CDR2 SVGIG (reference sequence). The chain's CDR3 is CAWSRGLEGYTF. CDR3 coding DNA: TGTGCCTGGTCAAGGGGGCTCGAAGGCTACACCTTC.

The gene calls are TRBV14 and TRBJ2-4; 9 nucleotides agree with TRBD2. The germline CDR1 and CDR2 sequences are SGHDN and FVKESK. The CDR3 is 17 amino acids. Unmatched junction bases numbered 15, after V lost 4 bases and J lost 8 bases. CDR3 residues: CASSRSSGTSQLHIQYF. The CDR3 region has the DNA TGTGCCAGCAGCCGATCTTCCGGGACTAGCCAGTTGCACATTCAGTACTTC.